This TCR beta chain appears in the sequencing data of a study of T cell changes during pregnancy in multiple sclerosis. Germline CDR1 reads SGHTA; CDR2 reads FQGTGA. V shed 0 bases and J shed 3 bases, with 8 bases lying between them. CDR3 length: 14 amino acids. Assay: immunoSEQ multiplex PCR; the TCRdb copy retains only in-frame clones and omits some. The table lists about 40,000 clones, about 94% of them singletons. This clone occurred once. In the same sample, other DNA sequences code for this CDR3. The origin of this receptor is a female donor with multiple sclerosis, enrolled in a pregnancy study. The rearrangement uses TRBV7-3 and TRBJ1-1; TRBD1 might be the D (5 bases). Source: peripheral blood, taken in the third trimester of pregnancy. The CDR3 loop is CASSLTGGDTEAFF. In nucleotides, the CDR3 is TGTGCCAGCAGCTTAACGGGAGGGGACACTGAAGCTTTCTTT.